This is a list of T cell receptor beta chains from one sample in a study of cytotoxic CD8 clonotypes in ibrutinib-treated CLL. The assay was immunoSEQ multiplex PCR, and TCRdb's table has in-frame clones only and misses some. The sample has approximately 70,000 clones, approximately 80% seen once. The sample here was PBMCs, taken at disease progression, from a patient treated with ibrutinib. These receptors came from a human donor with chronic lymphocytic leukemia. Each CDR3 is given with its conserved first and last residue. Fields, in order: clone size, V gene, J gene, D gene, CDR3 protein, CDR3 DNA. The D gene is left open where the match is weak. Expanded clones are given a class, and other clones once, few, many or no size at all.

.	TRBV18	TRBJ1-1	.	CASSPPGSRDGTEAFF	TGTGCCAGCTCACCACCGGGATCCAGGGACGGCACTGAAGCTTTCTTT
.	TRBV19	TRBJ2-7	.	CASSNFMGYEQYF	TGTGCCAGTAGTAATTTTATGGGCTACGAGCAGTACTTC
few	TRBV4-1	TRBJ1-5	.	CASSQDPNQPQHF	TGCGCCAGCAGCCAAGATCCGAATCAGCCCCAGCATTTT
few	TRBV11-2	TRBJ1-4	.	CARGGLVARFVEKLFF	TGTGCCAGGGGCGGCCTCGTCGCCAGGTTCGTCGAAAAACTGTTTTTT
.	TRBV5-1	TRBJ2-5	TRBD1	CASSVTGVETQYF	TGCGCCAGCAGCGTGACAGGGGTGGAGACCCAGTACTTC
few	TRBV5-1	TRBJ2-5	TRBD2	CASSLGLAGPQETQYF	TGCGCCAGCAGCTTGGGACTAGCGGGCCCACAAGAGACCCAGTACTTC
.	TRBV28	TRBJ1-1	.	CASSLMTEAFF	TGTGCCAGCAGCCTTATGACTGAAGCTTTCTTT
.	TRBV9	TRBJ2-7	.	CASSVGGTRQTYEQYF	TGTGCCAGCAGCGTTGGGGGGACACGGCAGACCTACGAGCAGTACTTC
once	TRBV15	TRBJ1-2	.	CATSRDRGGAYGYTF	TGTGCCACCAGCAGAGATCGTGGGGGCGCCTATGGCTACACCTTC
once	TRBV6-6	TRBJ1-5	.	CASSWTASDQPQHF	TGTGCCAGCAGTTGGACGGCTAGCGATCAGCCCCAGCATTTT
few	TRBV10-1	TRBJ2-2	TRBD1	CASSEDRGHTGELFF	TGCGCCAGCAGTGAGGACAGGGGGCATACCGGGGAGCTGTTTTTT
.	TRBV29-1	TRBJ2-2	.	CSVGRGSNTGELFF	TGCAGCGTTGGGCGGGGATCTAACACCGGGGAGCTGTTTTTT
.	TRBV15	TRBJ2-7	.	CATSRVGAPYEQYF	TGTGCCACCAGCAGAGTAGGAGCGCCCTACGAGCAGTACTTC
.	TRBV18	TRBJ2-1	TRBD2	CASSQGLAGRIGSYNEQFF	TGTGCCAGCTCGCAGGGACTAGCGGGAAGGATCGGGTCCTACAATGAGCAGTTCTTC
.	TRBV27	TRBJ1-5	.	CASSGGRNQPQHF	TGTGCCAGCAGTGGAGGGCGTAATCAGCCCCAGCATTTT
.	TRBV4-1	TRBJ2-7	TRBD1	CASSSSTGVSYEQYF	TGCGCCAGCAGCTCTAGTACAGGGGTCTCCTACGAGCAGTACTTC
.	TRBV7-9	TRBJ2-5	.	CASSPPGSGRTQETQYF	TGTGCCAGCAGCCCCCCCGGGAGCGGAAGGACCCAAGAGACCCAGTACTTC
.	TRBV15	TRBJ1-1	TRBD1	CATSRDRDNTEAFF	TGTGCCACCAGCCGGGACAGGGATAACACTGAAGCTTTCTTT
.	TRBV30	TRBJ1-6	.	CAWTWGAGSPLHF	TGTGCCTGGACTTGGGGGGCAGGTTCACCCCTCCACTTT
.	TRBV7-9	TRBJ2-3	.	CASSFRPRDYTDTQYF	TGTGCCAGCAGCTTTAGACCGCGGGATTACACAGATACGCAGTATTTT
.	TRBV6-6	TRBJ1-2	.	CASSYSRQGGYTF	TGTGCCAGCAGTTACTCGCGCCAGGGAGGCTACACCTTC
.	TRBV4-1	TRBJ2-5	.	CASSQTGLQETQYF	TGCGCCAGCAGCCAGACCGGCCTCCAAGAGACCCAGTACTTC
.	TRBV5-1	TRBJ1-6	TRBD1	CASSPSGTEDSPLHF	TGCGCCAGCAGCCCATCCGGGACAGAGGATTCACCCCTCCACTTT
.	TRBV18	TRBJ2-3	TRBD2	CASSPGLAGGYTDTQYF	TGTGCCAGCTCACCGGGACTAGCGGGGGGTTACACAGATACGCAGTATTTT
.	TRBV27	TRBJ1-5	.	CASRRGQNSNQPQHF	TGTGCCAGCAGACGGGGACAAAATAGCAATCAGCCCCAGCATTTT
.	TRBV30	TRBJ2-3	TRBD2	CAWRLAGTDTQYF	TGTGCCTGGCGGCTAGCGGGCACAGATACGCAGTATTTT
.	TRBV4-1	TRBJ2-5	TRBD2	CASSQEAAGGETQYF	TGCGCCAGCAGCCAAGAGGCAGCCGGGGGGGAGACCCAGTACTTC
few	TRBV30	TRBJ1-1	.	CAWSVQMNTEAFF	TGTGCCTGGAGTGTCCAAATGAACACTGAAGCTTTCTTT
.	TRBV9	TRBJ2-3	.	CASSVLGTDTQYF	TGTGCCAGCAGCGTTCTTGGCACAGATACGCAGTATTTT
.	TRBV9	TRBJ2-5	TRBD2	CASSPYSGRETQYF	TGTGCCAGCAGCCCCTATAGCGGGAGGGAGACCCAGTACTTC
few	TRBV7-9	TRBJ1-1	.	CASSLLLTEAFF	TGTGCCAGCAGCTTACTGCTAACTGAAGCTTTCTTT
.	TRBV6-5	TRBJ1-2	TRBD1	CASRQGWYGYTF	TGTGCCAGCAGACAGGGGTGGTATGGCTACACCTTC
.	TRBV10-3	TRBJ2-5	.	CAISSGHLETQYF	TGTGCCATCAGCTCCGGACACTTGGAGACCCAGTACTTC
.	TRBV7-2	TRBJ2-1	.	CASSRTDNYNEQFF	TGTGCCAGCAGCCGAACCGACAACTACAATGAGCAGTTCTTC
.	TRBV9	TRBJ2-1	TRBD2	CASSVFQAGIYNEQFF	TGTGCCAGCAGCGTATTTCAAGCGGGGATCTACAATGAGCAGTTCTTC
.	TRBV7-9	TRBJ1-4	.	CASSLVHHEKLFF	TGTGCCAGCAGCTTAGTCCACCATGAAAAACTGTTTTTT
.	TRBV9	TRBJ2-2	.	CASSPIMSTGELFF	TGTGCCAGCAGCCCGATAATGAGTACCGGGGAGCTGTTTTTT
few	TRBV6-5	TRBJ1-5	.	CASSYYINQPQHF	TGTGCCAGCAGTTACTACATCAATCAGCCCCAGCATTTT
.	TRBV5-6	TRBJ1-1	TRBD1	CASSLQGEAFF	TGTGCCAGCAGCCTACAGGGGGAAGCTTTCTTT
.	TRBV30	TRBJ2-7	.	CALGREGFYEQYF	TGTGCCTTGGGCAGGGAAGGTTTCTACGAGCAGTACTTC
.	TRBV6-5	TRBJ1-5	.	CASSSRMGNQPQHF	TGTGCCAGCAGTTCCCGGATGGGCAATCAGCCCCAGCATTTT
.	TRBV7-9	TRBJ1-2	TRBD1	CASSFLPGMGQVLGHGYTF	TGTGCCAGCAGCTTTCTCCCCGGCATGGGACAGGTCCTGGGTCATGGCTACACCTTC
once	TRBV7-6	TRBJ2-1	.	CASSFGATYNEQFF	TGTGCCAGCAGCTTTGGAGCAACCTACAATGAGCAGTTCTTC
.	TRBV6-5	TRBJ2-7	.	CASSQRRSYEQYF	TGTGCCAGCAGTCAGCGGAGATCCTACGAGCAGTACTTC
.	TRBV5-6	TRBJ2-5	.	CASSLYGGDHQETQYF	TGTGCCAGCAGCTTGTACGGGGGCGATCACCAAGAGACCCAGTACTTC
.	TRBV29-1	TRBJ1-2	.	CSVPTLYGYTF	TGCAGCGTTCCCACTCTCTATGGCTACACCTTC
.	TRBV5-8	TRBJ2-6	.	CASSPMVSGANVLTF	TGTGCCAGCAGCCCAATGGTCTCTGGGGCCAACGTCCTGACTTTC
.	TRBV30	TRBJ1-6	.	CAWMYSSLSPLHF	TGTGCCTGGATGTACAGCTCTCTTTCACCCCTCCACTTT
.	TRBV2	TRBJ1-4	.	CASSVGGGGEKLFF	TGTGCCAGCAGTGTTGGTGGGGGAGGTGAAAAACTGTTTTTT